The 10 T cell receptor beta chains listed next were all sequenced from one sample in a study of cytomegalovirus exposure and HLA in healthy donors. This PCR relied on a set of 60 Vbeta primers and 13 Jbeta primers. This table comes from immunoSEQ multiplex PCR, and its TCRdb copy is limited to in-frame clones, with some not included. The table shows roughly 140,000 clones, with roughly four fifths occurring only once. The sequencing sample was made of PBMCs. The receptors shown here come from a man aged 35 to 55 in good health and CMV-seropositive.

The chain links TRBV6-5 to TRBJ2-5; perhaps TRBD1 as D (5 bases). Between the trimmed V and J ends, which lost 2 bases and 4 bases, there was a span of 14 bases. This CDR3 is 15 amino acids long. Germline CDR1 MNHEY, CDR2 SVGAGI. DNA of the CDR3: TGTGCCAGCAGTTACGGACACCAGCTGCGAGAGACCCAGTACTTC. Translation gives CASSYGHQLRETQYF.

This chain joins TRBV7-9 and TRBJ2-5, with 11 bases identical to TRBD1. Trimming took 4 bases from V and 1 from J; bases not matched to a gene: 14. Germline loops: CDR1 SEHNR, CDR2 FQNEAQ (reference sequence). The CDR3 contains 19 residues. CDR3: CASSSFLILDRGLQETQYF. CDR3 bases: TGTGCCAGCAGCTCTTTTCTAATCCTGGACAGGGGGCTCCAAGAGACCCAGTACTTC. Looking up the rest from reference TRBV7-9 and TRBJ2-5 gives the full variable domain: DTGVSQNPRHKITKRGQNVTFRCDPISEHNRLYWYRQTLGQGPEFLTYFQNEAQLEKSRLLSDRFSAERPKGSFSTLEIQRTEQGDSAMYLCASSSFLILDRGLQETQYFGPGTRLLVL.

This chain joins TRBV27 and TRBJ2-7; possibly TRBD2 for D (5 bases). Germline V gene data show CDR1 as MNHEY and CDR2 as SMNVEV (reference sequence). This CDR3 is built from 13 residues. Trimming cost V 8 bases and J 2 bases, with 13 bases left between them. The CDR3 here is CASARAEAYEQYF. CDR3 DNA sequence: TGTGCCAGCGCTAGAGCGGAGGCCTACGAGCAGTACTTC.

V usage is TRBV19 and J usage is TRBJ2-2, with 7 positions matching TRBD1. Germline V gives CDR1 LNHDA, CDR2 SQIVND (reference sequence). This CDR3 spans 16 amino acids. V gave up 5 bases and J gave up 6 bases; unmatched junction bases: 12. The CDR3 region has the DNA TGTGCCAGTAGTGGAACAGTAGACAGGGATGCCGGGGAGCTGTTTTTT. Protein sequence: CASSGTVDRDAGELFF.

The chain has TRBV13 and TRBJ2-1, with a weak D call TRBD2 (6 bases). Germline CDR1 reads PRHDT; CDR2 reads FYEKMQ (reference sequence). With 5 bases removed from V and 7 bases from J, the gap between germline ends came to 18 bases. The CDR3 length is 15 residues. The CDR3 DNA follows: TGTGCCAGCAGCCAGACTGGCGGGACGACGAATGAGCAGTTCTTC. It specifies CASSQTGGTTNEQFF.

This chain connects TRBV4-3 to TRBJ2-6; D perhaps matches TRBD2 (5 bases). In germline, CDR1 is LGHNA, CDR2 YSLEER. V gave up 0 bases and J gave up 0 bases, with 21 bases separating them. CDR3 length: 21 amino acids. CDR3 in DNA: TGCGCCAGCAGCCAAGATCGTGCGTTGCGGGCTTCGAGCTCTGGGGCCAACGTCCTGACTTTC. Translated: CASSQDRALRASSSGANVLTF.

This chain connects TRBV7-8 to TRBJ1-2, with a weak D call TRBD1 (6 bases). Between the trimmed V and J ends, which lost 3 bases and 4 bases, there was a span of 9 bases. The germline V gene has CDR1 SGHVS and CDR2 FQNEAQ. The CDR3 loop spans 13 amino acids. CDR3 coding DNA: TGTGCCAGCAGCTTGGACAGCTCCTATGGCTACACCTTC. This gives the protein CASSLDSSYGYTF.

The V and J genes are TRBV6-6 and TRBJ2-1; 8 bases map to TRBD1. J gave up 7 bases and V 7 bases, and 6 bases lay outside the gene matches. CDR1 and CDR2 from the germline V gene are MNHNY and SVGAGI (reference sequence). The CDR3 consists of 13 residues. DNA of the CDR3: TGTGCCAGCACATTTGACAGGGGAAATGAGCAGTTCTTC. Translating gives CASTFDRGNEQFF.

This clone has more than one count but fewer than ten. The V and J genes are TRBV6-6 and TRBJ2-4; tentatively, D is TRBD1 (5 bases). The V and J ends lost 2 bases and 5 bases respectively, with 13 bases between them. Germline V CDR1 and CDR2: MNHNY, SVGAGI (reference sequence). This CDR3 contains 15 residues. The CDR3 DNA follows: TGTGCCAGCAGTTACGGCCAGGGCCGGCAAAACATTCAGTACTTC. Amino acids: CASSYGQGRQNIQYF.

The rearrangement links TRBV9 to TRBJ1-5; D unresolved. Germline CDR1 and CDR2: SGDLS and YYNGEE. Trimming removed 3 bases from V and 3 bases from J, with 7 bases in between. This CDR3 contains 13 residues. Here the CDR3 reads CASSAGDNQPQHF. In DNA form, the CDR3 reads TGTGCCAGCAGCGCTGGAGACAATCAGCCCCAGCATTTT.